This T cell receptor beta chain was sequenced during a study of molecular identifiers for immune sequencing clone quantification. Broader study findings: Clones above 20 RNA copies held over 99% of effector molecules, under 1% in naive cells.

In its sample, this clonotype was seen a few times. Antigen: not known. V shed 1 base, J shed 2 bases, and the junction held 9 bases outside the gene matches. The CDR3 consists of 19 residues. Germline CDR1 and CDR2: MNHEY and SVGEGT. In TCRdb, the PCR reads were re-called with MiXCR into one record per CDR3 protein. The sample consists of over 600,000 distinct CDR3 sequences, roughly 21% of them appearing once. This chain links TRBV6-2 or TRBV6-3 with TRBJ2-1; 12 bases are shared with TRBD2. The specimen was naive CD8+ T cells from blood, with Jurkat cell RNA spiked in. Subset specified: FACS-sorted CD8+CD4-CCR7+CD45RA+ naive T cells. The clonotype was recovered from a human donor in good health. Some libraries in this study had Jurkat cell RNA spiked in. The CDR3 bases are TGTGCCAGCAGTTACTTAGGACTAGCGGGAAAAGGGACCTACAATGAGCAGTTCTTC. Translating gives CASSYLGLAGKGTYNEQFF.